These T cell receptor beta chains were read from a single sample in a study of cytomegalovirus exposure and HLA in healthy donors. Measured with immunoSEQ multiplex PCR; TCRdb has only the in-frame clones, and not every one. The sample has roughly 140,000 clones; 75% to 85% are singletons. The specimen sequenced was PBMCs. These receptors came from a young woman in good health and CMV-seropositive. Both conserved end residues are part of each CDR3. A D gene is named only where the DNA matches it firmly. Expanded clones are given a class, and other clones once, few, many or no size at all.

CDR3 length	D gene	clone size	V gene	J gene	CDR3 protein	CDR3 DNA
16	.	few	TRBV7-9	TRBJ2-4	CASSAYQGHSKNIQYF	TGTGCCAGCAGCGCATACCAGGGACACTCCAAAAACATTCAGTACTTC
14	.	.	TRBV6-5	TRBJ1-1	CASSYTRVGTEAFF	TGTGCCAGCAGTTACACCAGGGTGGGCACTGAAGCTTTCTTT
16	.	.	TRBV18	TRBJ1-6	CASSPQASSYNSPLHF	TGTGCCAGCTCACCTCAGGCTAGCTCGTATAATTCACCCCTCCACTTT
17	.	.	TRBV5-1	TRBJ1-2	CASSLGTPGGPNYGYTF	TGCGCCAGCAGCTTGGGGACCCCTGGGGGCCCCAACTATGGCTACACCTTC
15	.	.	TRBV5-4	TRBJ1-1	CASSHGVSQNTEAFF	TGTGCCAGCAGCCACGGGGTCAGTCAGAACACTGAAGCTTTCTTT
14	TRBD1	.	TRBV5-1	TRBJ2-7	CASSFMDRANEQYF	TGCGCCAGCAGCTTTATGGACAGGGCCAACGAGCAGTACTTC
12	.	.	TRBV4-1	TRBJ1-6	CASGAANSPLHF	TGCGCCAGCGGAGCAGCTAATTCACCCCTCCACTTT
13	TRBD1	.	TRBV28	TRBJ2-5	CASSGTGPFAQYF	TGTGCCAGCAGTGGGACAGGGCCGTTTGCCCAGTACTTC
12	TRBD1	.	TRBV10-3	TRBJ1-1	CAISGQGVEAFF	TGTGCCATCAGTGGACAGGGGGTTGAAGCTTTCTTT
13	TRBD1	.	TRBV30	TRBJ2-7	CAWSAQGFNEQYF	TGTGCCTGGAGCGCACAGGGGTTCAACGAGCAGTACTTC
16	.	.	TRBV25-1	TRBJ1-3	CASSEFIRDSGNTIYF	TGTGCCAGCAGTGAATTCATCCGGGACTCTGGAAACACCATATATTTT
13	.	.	TRBV2	TRBJ1-5	CASILDSNQPQHF	TGTGCCAGCATCCTGGACAGTAATCAGCCCCAGCATTTT
15	.	.	TRBV18	TRBJ1-1	CASSPYGKGVTEAFF	TGTGCCAGCTCACCTTACGGTAAAGGGGTAACTGAAGCTTTCTTT
16	TRBD2	.	TRBV7-2	TRBJ2-3	CASSLGTSGGTDTQYF	TGTGCCAGCAGCTTAGGGACTAGCGGGGGAACAGATACGCAGTATTTT
13	.	.	TRBV6-1	TRBJ1-2	CASSMGDPYGYTF	TGTGCCAGCAGTATGGGAGACCCATATGGCTACACCTTC
16	.	.	TRBV7-5	TRBJ1-5	CVRSPDRRYSNQPQHF	TGTGTCAGAAGCCCCGACAGGAGATATAGCAATCAGCCCCAGCATTTT
14	.	once	TRBV28	TRBJ1-5	CASSSRTERQPQHF	TGTGCCAGCAGTTCCCGGACAGAAAGGCAGCCCCAGCATTTT
15	TRBD1	.	TRBV5-4	TRBJ1-6	CASSIDRGAASPLHF	TGTGCCAGCAGCATTGACAGGGGTGCGGCCTCACCCCTCCACTTT
14	TRBD1	.	TRBV5-1	TRBJ1-2	CASSVAGQGYGYTF	TGCGCCAGCAGCGTTGCGGGACAGGGCTATGGCTACACCTTC
17	TRBD2	.	TRBV5-1	TRBJ2-3	CASSPSILAGATDTQYF	TGCGCCAGCAGCCCTTCAATACTAGCGGGGGCTACAGATACGCAGTATTTT
13	TRBD1	.	TRBV18	TRBJ2-5	CASSPPIHRGKNF	TGTGCCAGCTCACCACCGATTCACAGGGGAAAGAACTTC
15	.	.	TRBV5-6	TRBJ1-1	CASSYDRGHNTEAFF	TGTGCCAGCAGCTACGACAGAGGTCATAACACTGAAGCTTTCTTT
13	TRBD1	.	TRBV29-1	TRBJ2-7	CSVRRQGAHEQYF	TGCAGCGTTCGACGACAGGGGGCCCACGAGCAGTACTTC
15	TRBD1	.	TRBV29-1	TRBJ1-5	CSVTAGTGGNQPQHF	TGCAGCGTTACGGCCGGGACAGGAGGCAATCAGCCCCAGCATTTT
16	TRBD2	.	TRBV11-2	TRBJ2-1	CASSLDGGGSLNEQFF	TGTGCCAGCAGCTTAGATGGGGGGGGGTCCTTAAATGAGCAGTTCTTC
14	.	few	TRBV19	TRBJ1-2	CASGRGRGRYGYTF	TGTGCCAGTGGCCGGGGCAGGGGTCGCTATGGCTACACCTTC
12	TRBD2	few	TRBV29-1	TRBJ2-7	CSGQTSGGAKYF	TGCAGCGGCCAGACTAGCGGGGGGGCTAAGTACTTC
14	TRBD1	.	TRBV9	TRBJ1-1	CASSVEGANTEAFF	TGTGCCAGCAGCGTGGAGGGGGCGAACACTGAAGCTTTCTTT
13	.	.	TRBV7-9	TRBJ2-7	CASSLLPGYEQYF	TGTGCCAGCAGCTTACTACCGGGCTACGAGCAGTACTTC
16	.	.	TRBV18	TRBJ1-2	CASSPSRQASKDGYTF	TGTGCCAGCTCACCATCTAGACAGGCCTCCAAGGATGGCTACACCTTC
13	.	.	TRBV19	TRBJ1-4	CASSISGNEKLFF	TGTGCCAGTAGTATTTCGGGGAATGAAAAACTGTTTTTT
16	.	.	TRBV6-6	TRBJ2-7	CASSYSWTEDSYEQYF	TGTGCCAGCAGTTACTCGTGGACTGAGGACTCCTACGAGCAGTACTTC
13	.	.	TRBV19	TRBJ2-7	CASSPGLSYEQYF	TGTGCCAGTAGTCCGGGACTTTCCTACGAGCAGTACTTC
16	.	.	TRBV7-9	TRBJ2-3	CASSSKEVGLRDTQYF	TGTGCCAGCAGCTCGAAGGAGGTAGGACTTCGAGATACGCAGTATTTT
15	.	.	TRBV27	TRBJ2-7	CASSFRRVGTYEQYF	TGTGCCAGCAGTTTCCGAAGAGTCGGGACCTACGAGCAGTACTTC
14	.	.	TRBV30	TRBJ2-6	CARDGLSGANVLTF	TGTGCCCGGGATGGGCTGTCCGGGGCCAACGTCCTGACTTTC